Sequencing of this T cell receptor beta chain was carried out in a study of blood T cell repertoires in COVID-19. This study enrolled people aged roughly 18 to 89 from 24 US geographic areas. V was clipped by 4 bases and J by 0 bases, with 7 bases between them. The CDR3 runs to 13 residues. Germline CDR1 reads SGDLS; CDR2 reads YYNGEE. Using immunoSEQ multiplex PCR, the repertoire was profiled, and TCRdb retains in-frame clones only, with some absent. This table holds hundreds of thousands of clones, roughly nine tenths found once. The sequenced material came from PBMCs or T cells enriched from blood (not recorded which). The sequence came from a woman aged 45-60 years in a cohort exposed to, infected with or recovered from COVID-19 (not recorded which). The chain uses TRBV9 and TRBJ1-2; D not resolved. CDR3 amino acids: CASSNSANYGYTF. In DNA, the CDR3 is TGTGCCAGCAGCAATTCAGCTAACTATGGCTACACCTTC.